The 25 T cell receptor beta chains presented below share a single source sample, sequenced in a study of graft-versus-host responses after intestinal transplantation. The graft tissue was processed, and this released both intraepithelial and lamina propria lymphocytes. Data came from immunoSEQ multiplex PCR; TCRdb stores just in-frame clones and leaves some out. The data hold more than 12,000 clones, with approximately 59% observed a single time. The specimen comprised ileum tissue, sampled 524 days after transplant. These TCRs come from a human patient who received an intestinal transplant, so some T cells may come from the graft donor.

The CDR3 DNA reads as TGTGCCAGCAGCTTACCCGGACAGTCGTCCTACGAGCAGTACTTC. Amino acids: CASSLPGQSSYEQYF. This rearrangement joins TRBV11-3 to TRBJ2-7; the D gene is possibly TRBD1 (6 bases). CDR1 and CDR2 (germline): SGHNT, YENEEA. The length of the CDR3 is 15 residues. The V end lost 2 bases, the J end lost 1 base, and 12 bases lay between the germline ends.

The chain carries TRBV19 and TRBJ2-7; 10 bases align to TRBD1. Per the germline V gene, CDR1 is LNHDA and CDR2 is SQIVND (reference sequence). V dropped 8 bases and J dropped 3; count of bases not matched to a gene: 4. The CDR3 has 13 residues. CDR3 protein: CASSRTGGYEQYF. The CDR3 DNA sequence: TGTGCCAGTTCCCGGACAGGGGGCTACGAGCAGTACTTC.

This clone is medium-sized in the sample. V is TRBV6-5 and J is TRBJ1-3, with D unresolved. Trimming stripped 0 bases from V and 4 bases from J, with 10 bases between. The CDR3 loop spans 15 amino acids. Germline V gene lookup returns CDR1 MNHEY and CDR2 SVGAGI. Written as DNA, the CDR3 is TGTGCCAGCAGTTACTCGACCGGGGTGGGAAACACCATATATTTT. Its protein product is CASSYSTGVGNTIYF.

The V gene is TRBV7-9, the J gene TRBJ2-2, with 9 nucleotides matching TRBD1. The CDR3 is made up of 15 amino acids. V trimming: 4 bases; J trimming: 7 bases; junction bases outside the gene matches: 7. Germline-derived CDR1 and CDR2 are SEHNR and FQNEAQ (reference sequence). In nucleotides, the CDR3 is TGTGCCAGCAGCTCCCCGACAGGGGGAGGCGGGGAGCTGTTTTTT. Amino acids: CASSSPTGGGGELFF.

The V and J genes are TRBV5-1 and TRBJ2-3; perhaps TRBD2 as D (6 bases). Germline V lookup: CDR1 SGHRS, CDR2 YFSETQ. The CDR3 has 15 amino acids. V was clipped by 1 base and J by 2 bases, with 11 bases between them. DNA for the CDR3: TGCGCCAGCAGCTTGCAAGCGGGCCACACAGATACGCAGTATTTT. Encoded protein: CASSLQAGHTDTQYF.

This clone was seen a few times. CDR3 in amino acids: CASSQDLGGVLYEQYF. The CDR3 coding sequence is TGCGCCAGCAGCCAAGATTTGGGGGGGGTCCTCTACGAGCAGTACTTC. The V and J genes are TRBV4-3 and TRBJ2-7, with 7 bases matching TRBD2. Germline-derived CDR1 and CDR2 are LGHNA and YSLEER. The CDR3 loop spans 16 amino acids. Trimming at V came to 0 bases and at J to 3 bases, leaving 8 bases not matched to a gene.

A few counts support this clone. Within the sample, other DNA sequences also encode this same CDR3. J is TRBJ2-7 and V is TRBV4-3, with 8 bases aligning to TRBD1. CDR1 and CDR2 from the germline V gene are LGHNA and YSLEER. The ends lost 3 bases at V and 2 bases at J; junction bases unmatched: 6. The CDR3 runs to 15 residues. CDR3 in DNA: TGCGCCAGCAGCCACGGACAGGGAGAAACCTACGAGCAGTACTTC. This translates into CASSHGQGETYEQYF.

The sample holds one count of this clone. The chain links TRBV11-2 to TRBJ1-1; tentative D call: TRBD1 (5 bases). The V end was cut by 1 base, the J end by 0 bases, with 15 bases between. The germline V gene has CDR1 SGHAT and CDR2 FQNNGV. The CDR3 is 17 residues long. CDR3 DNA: TGTGCCAGCAGCTTAGGTACCAGGGTCCCGATGAACACTGAAGCTTTCTTT. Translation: CASSLGTRVPMNTEAFF.

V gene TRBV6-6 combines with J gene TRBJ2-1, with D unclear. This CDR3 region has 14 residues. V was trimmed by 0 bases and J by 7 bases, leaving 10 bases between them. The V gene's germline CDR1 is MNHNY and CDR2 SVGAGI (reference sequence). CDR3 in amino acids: CASSYSTTPNEQFF. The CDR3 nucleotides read TGTGCCAGCAGTTACTCCACCACTCCAAATGAGCAGTTCTTC.

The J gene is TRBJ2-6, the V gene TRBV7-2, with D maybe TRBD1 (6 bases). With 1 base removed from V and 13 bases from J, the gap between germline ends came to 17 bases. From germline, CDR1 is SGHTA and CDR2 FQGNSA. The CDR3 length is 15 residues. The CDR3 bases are TGTGCCAGCAGCTTAGTGTCAGGGGATATTGGGGTCCTGACTTTC. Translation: CASSLVSGDIGVLTF.

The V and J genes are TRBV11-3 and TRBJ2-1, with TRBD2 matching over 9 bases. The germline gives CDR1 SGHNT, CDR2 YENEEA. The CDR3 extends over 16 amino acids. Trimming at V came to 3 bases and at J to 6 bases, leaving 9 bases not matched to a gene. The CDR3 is CASSFAGTSKVNEQFF. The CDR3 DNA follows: TGTGCCAGCAGCTTTGCGGGGACTAGCAAGGTCAATGAGCAGTTCTTC. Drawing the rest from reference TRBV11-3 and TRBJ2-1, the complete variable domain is EAGVVQSPRYKIIEKKQPVAFWCNPISGHNTLYWYLQNLGQGPELLIRYENEEAVDDSQLPKDRFSAERLKGVDSTLKIQPAELGDSAVYLCASSFAGTSKVNEQFFGPGTRLTVL.

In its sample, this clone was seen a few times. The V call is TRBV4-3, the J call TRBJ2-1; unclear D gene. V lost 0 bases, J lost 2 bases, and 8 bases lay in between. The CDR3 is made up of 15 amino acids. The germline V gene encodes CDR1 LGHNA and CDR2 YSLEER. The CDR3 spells CASSQDGTTYNEQFF. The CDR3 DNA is TGCGCCAGCAGCCAAGATGGTACAACCTACAATGAGCAGTTCTTC.

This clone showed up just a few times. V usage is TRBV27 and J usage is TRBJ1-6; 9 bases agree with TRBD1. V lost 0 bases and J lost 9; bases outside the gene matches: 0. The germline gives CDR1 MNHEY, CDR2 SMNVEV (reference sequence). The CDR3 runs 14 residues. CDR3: CASSLSGQGSPLHF. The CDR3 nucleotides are TGTGCCAGCAGTTTATCGGGACAGGGTTCACCCCTCCACTTT.

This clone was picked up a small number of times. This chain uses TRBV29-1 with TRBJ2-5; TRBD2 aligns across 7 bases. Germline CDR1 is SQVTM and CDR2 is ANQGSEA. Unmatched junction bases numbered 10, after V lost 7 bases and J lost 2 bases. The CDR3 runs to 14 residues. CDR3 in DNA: TGCAGCGGGACGACGGGGGGAGGGCAAGAGACCCAGTACTTC. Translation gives CSGTTGGGQETQYF.

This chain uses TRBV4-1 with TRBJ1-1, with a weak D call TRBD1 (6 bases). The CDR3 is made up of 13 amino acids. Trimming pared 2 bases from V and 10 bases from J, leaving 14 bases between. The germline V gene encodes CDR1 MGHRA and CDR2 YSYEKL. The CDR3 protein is CASSQTNRVGAFF. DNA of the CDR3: TGCGCCAGCAGCCAAACTAACAGGGTAGGAGCTTTCTTT.

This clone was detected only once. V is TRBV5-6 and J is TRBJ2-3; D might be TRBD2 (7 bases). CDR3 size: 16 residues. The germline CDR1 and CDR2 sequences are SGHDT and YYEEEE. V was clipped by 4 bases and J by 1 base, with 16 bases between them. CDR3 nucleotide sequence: TGTGCCAGCAGCCTCTCTGGAGGGGGGGGCACAGATACGCAGTATTTT. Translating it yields CASSLSGGGGTDTQYF.

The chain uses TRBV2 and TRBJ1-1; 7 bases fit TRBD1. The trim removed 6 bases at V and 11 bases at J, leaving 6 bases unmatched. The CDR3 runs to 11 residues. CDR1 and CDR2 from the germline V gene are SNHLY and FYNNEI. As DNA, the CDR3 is TGTGCCAGCAGCGACGACAGGGATGCTTTCTTT. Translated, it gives CASSDDRDAFF.

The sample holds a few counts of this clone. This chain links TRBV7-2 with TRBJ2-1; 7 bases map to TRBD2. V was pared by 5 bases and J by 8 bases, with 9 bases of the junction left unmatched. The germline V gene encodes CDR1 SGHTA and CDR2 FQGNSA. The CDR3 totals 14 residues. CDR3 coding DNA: TGTGCCAGCAGCAGCCTAGGGACTACGGATGAGCAGTTCTTC. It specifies CASSSLGTTDEQFF.

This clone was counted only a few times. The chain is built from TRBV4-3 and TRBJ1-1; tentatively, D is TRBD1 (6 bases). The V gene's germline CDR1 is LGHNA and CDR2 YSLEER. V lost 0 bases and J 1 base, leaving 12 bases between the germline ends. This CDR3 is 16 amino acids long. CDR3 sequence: CASSQDGGAWNTEAFF. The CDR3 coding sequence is TGCGCCAGCAGCCAAGATGGGGGGGCATGGAACACTGAAGCTTTCTTT.

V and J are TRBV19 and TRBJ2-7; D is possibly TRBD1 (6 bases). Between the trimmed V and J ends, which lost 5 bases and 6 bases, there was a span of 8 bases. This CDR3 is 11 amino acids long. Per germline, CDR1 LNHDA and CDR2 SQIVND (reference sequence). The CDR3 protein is CASSAGVEQYF. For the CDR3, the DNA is TGTGCCAGTAGTGCAGGGGTCGAGCAGTACTTC.

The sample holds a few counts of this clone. CDR3 in amino acids: CASSTTGDSSYEQYF. The CDR3 DNA reads as TGTGCCAGCAGCACTACAGGGGATTCCTCCTACGAGCAGTACTTC. The chain combines TRBV7-2 with TRBJ2-7; TRBD1 matches 7 bases. Germline assignment: CDR1 SGHTA and CDR2 FQGNSA. The V gene end was trimmed by 5 bases and the J gene end by 0 bases; junction bases not matched to a gene: 7. The length of the CDR3 is 15 residues.

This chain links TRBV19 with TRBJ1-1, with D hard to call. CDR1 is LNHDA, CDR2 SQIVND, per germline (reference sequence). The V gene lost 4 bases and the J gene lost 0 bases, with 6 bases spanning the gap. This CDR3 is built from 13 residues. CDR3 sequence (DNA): TGTGCCAGTAGTACACTTATGAACACTGAAGCTTTCTTT. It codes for CASSTLMNTEAFF. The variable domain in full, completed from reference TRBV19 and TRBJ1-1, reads DGGITQSPKYLFRKEGQNVTLSCEQNLNHDAMYWYRQDPGQGLRLIYYSQIVNDFQKGDIAEGYSVSREKKESFPLTVTSAQKNPTAFYLCASSTLMNTEAFFGQGTRLTVV.

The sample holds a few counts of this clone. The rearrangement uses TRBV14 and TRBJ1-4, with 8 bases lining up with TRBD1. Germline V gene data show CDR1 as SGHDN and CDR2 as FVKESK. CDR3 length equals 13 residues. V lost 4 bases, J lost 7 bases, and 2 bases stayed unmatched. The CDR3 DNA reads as TGTGCCAGCAGCCGAGGACAGGGTGAAAAACTGTTTTTT. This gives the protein CASSRGQGEKLFF.

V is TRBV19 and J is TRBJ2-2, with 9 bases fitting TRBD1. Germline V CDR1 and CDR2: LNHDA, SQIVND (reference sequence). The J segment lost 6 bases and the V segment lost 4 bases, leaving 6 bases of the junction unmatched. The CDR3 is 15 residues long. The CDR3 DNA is TGTGCCAGTAGTACAAGACAGGGGGTGGCCGGGGAGCTGTTTTTT. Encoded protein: CASSTRQGVAGELFF. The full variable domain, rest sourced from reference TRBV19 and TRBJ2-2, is DGGITQSPKYLFRKEGQNVTLSCEQNLNHDAMYWYRQDPGQGLRLIYYSQIVNDFQKGDIAEGYSVSREKKESFPLTVTSAQKNPTAFYLCASSTRQGVAGELFFGEGSRLTVL.

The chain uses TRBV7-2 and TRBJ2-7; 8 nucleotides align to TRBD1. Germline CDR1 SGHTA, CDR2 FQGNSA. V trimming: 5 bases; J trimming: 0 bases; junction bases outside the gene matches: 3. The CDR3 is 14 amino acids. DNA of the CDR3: TGTGCCAGCAGCCGGGGGACAGGCTCCTACGAGCAGTACTTC. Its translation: CASSRGTGSYEQYF.